What follows are 26 T cell receptor beta chains derived from one specimen sequenced in a study of PD-1 blockade in classical Hodgkin lymphoma. All trial patients relapsed after autologous stem cell transplantation. Generated by immunoSEQ multiplex PCR, the TCRdb table keeps only in-frame clones and is missing some. The sample lists 75,000 to 100,000 clones, roughly 81% occurring once. The starting material was peripheral blood mononuclear cells (PBMCs), obtained before the second cycle of nivolumab. All receptors derive from a human donor with classical Hodgkin lymphoma.

The J gene is TRBJ1-5, the V gene TRBV2, with D uncertain. The germline CDR1 and CDR2 sequences are SNHLY and FYNNEI. The V end was cut by 6 bases, the J end by 1 base, with 10 bases between. The length of the CDR3 is 14 residues. The CDR3 DNA reads as TGTGCCAGCAGCCGGGGAGTCAGCAATCAGCCCCAGCATTTT. This sequence encodes CASSRGVSNQPQHF.

The chain employs TRBV5-1 and TRBJ2-3; 7 positions match TRBD2. The germline CDR1 and CDR2 sequences are SGHRS and YFSETQ. Losses at the gene ends were 2 bases for V and 1 base for J; bases not matched to a gene: 4. The CDR3 contains 15 residues. The CDR3 sequence is CASSLAGSRTDTQYF. In nucleotides, the CDR3 is TGCGCCAGCAGCTTAGCGGGAAGTCGCACAGATACGCAGTATTTT.

The chain employs TRBV9 and TRBJ1-1; D perhaps matches TRBD1 (6 bases). CDR3 length: 17 residues. The germline CDR1 and CDR2 sequences are SGDLS and YYNGEE. Deletions cut 3 bases from V and 6 bases from J, with 24 bases between. DNA for the CDR3: TGTGCCAGCAGCGCCGCCGAGCAGGGGCGCCCCGACCCTGAAGCTTTCTTT. Its protein product is CASSAAEQGRPDPEAFF.

V gene TRBV5-1 combines with J gene TRBJ1-2, with 9 bases lining up with TRBD1. The CDR3 runs to 16 residues. V lost 6 bases to trimming and J lost 6 bases; unmatched junction nucleotides: 15. The germline CDR1 and CDR2 sequences are SGHRS and YFSETQ. The CDR3 reads CASKERGTGREDGYTF. The CDR3 DNA reads as TGCGCCAGCAAGGAAAGAGGGACAGGGAGGGAGGATGGCTACACCTTC.

The rearrangement joins TRBV5-1 to TRBJ2-2, with 8 nucleotides matching TRBD1. The germline V gene encodes CDR1 SGHRS and CDR2 YFSETQ. There are 16 residues in the CDR3. V dropped 4 bases and J dropped 2; count of bases not matched to a gene: 7. The CDR3 DNA reads TGCGCCAGCAGCGTACAGGGGGTTGGTAACACCGGGGAGCTGTTTTTT. Protein: CASSVQGVGNTGELFF.

The chain joins TRBV7-6 to TRBJ2-1; maybe TRBD1 (6 bases). The V end lost 2 bases, the J end lost 6 bases, and 11 bases lay between the germline ends. CDR1 and CDR2 (germline): SGHVS, FNYEAQ. This CDR3 is 14 amino acids long. DNA for the CDR3: TGTGCCAGCAGCTTATGGGGGCGCCGCAATGAGCAGTTCTTC. Protein: CASSLWGRRNEQFF.

The chain employs TRBV2 and TRBJ2-1; D not resolved. This CDR3 has 17 amino acids. Germline V CDR1 and CDR2: SNHLY, FYNNEI. The ends were cut back, 6 bases at V and 2 bases at J, with 20 bases in the middle. CDR3 DNA: TGTGCCAGCAGCTTAGCCCCGTACTCCCAGCCCTACAATGAGCAGTTCTTC. It yields the protein CASSLAPYSQPYNEQFF.

The chain recombines TRBV5-4 with TRBJ1-2; 9 nucleotides agree with TRBD1. The J segment lost 6 bases and the V segment lost 1 base, leaving 1 base of the junction unmatched. This CDR3 is built from 13 residues. Germline CDR1 and CDR2: SGHNT and YYREEE (reference sequence). CDR3 amino acids: CASSLTGGDGYTF. The CDR3 bases are TGTGCCAGCAGCTTGACAGGGGGCGATGGCTACACCTTC.

The chain carries TRBV4-1 and TRBJ1-2; no definite D call. This CDR3 is built from 17 residues. Germline V CDR1 and CDR2: MGHRA, YSYEKL. Trimming cost V 0 bases and J 2 bases, with 16 bases left between them. CDR3 protein: CASSQDPGGFKNYGYTF. CDR3 in DNA: TGCGCCAGCAGCCAAGATCCTGGAGGATTCAAGAACTATGGCTACACCTTC.

The chain uses TRBV7-2 and TRBJ2-5, with D uncertain. V was cut by 4 bases and J by 5 bases, with 17 bases left in between. CDR3 length: 15 amino acids. Germline CDR1 SGHTA, CDR2 FQGNSA. CDR3 residues: CASSSSGRAAETQYF. The DNA of the CDR3 is TGTGCCAGCAGCTCTAGTGGTCGGGCCGCGGAGACCCAGTACTTC.

V is TRBV7-2 and J is TRBJ2-2; weak D call: TRBD1 (6 bases). CDR1 is SGHTA, CDR2 FQGNSA, per germline. CDR3 size: 16 residues. Between the trimmed V and J ends, which lost 6 bases and 2 bases, there was a span of 16 bases. Written as DNA, the CDR3 is TGTGCCAGCAGAGCCGGGACAACTGTTAACACCGGGGAGCTGTTTTTT. The encoded protein is CASRAGTTVNTGELFF.

This chain uses TRBV5-1 with TRBJ2-2; D unresolved. Trimming took 4 bases from V and 1 from J, leaving 8 bases between them. The length of the CDR3 is 14 residues. Per germline, CDR1 SGHRS and CDR2 YFSETQ. CDR3 DNA sequence: TGCGCCAGCAGCCTGGACGGGAACACCGGGGAGCTGTTTTTT. Translated, it gives CASSLDGNTGELFF. The complete variable domain, with remaining parts taken from reference TRBV5-1 and TRBJ2-2, reads KAGVTQTPRYLIKTRGQQVTLSCSPISGHRSVSWYQQTPGQGLQFLFEYFSETQRNKGNFPGRFSGRQFSNSRSEMNVSTLELGDSALYLCASSLDGNTGELFFGEGSRLTVL.

This rearrangement joins TRBV6-5 to TRBJ1-2; the match to TRBD1 covers 11 bases. J was trimmed by 4 bases and V by 2 bases; bases with no gene match: 6. CDR3 size: 16 residues. Germline CDR1 MNHEY, CDR2 SVGAGI. The CDR3 sequence: CASSYTRTGGGYGYTF. In DNA, the CDR3 is TGTGCCAGCAGTTACACCCGGACAGGGGGCGGCTATGGCTACACCTTC.

The J gene is TRBJ1-4, the V gene TRBV7-2; 7 bases line up with TRBD1. The CDR3 runs to 14 residues. The ends lost 5 bases at V and 8 bases at J; junction bases unmatched: 8. CDR1 is SGHTA and CDR2 is FQGNSA in the germline V gene. The CDR3 region is CASSAMHRGEKLFF. CDR3 DNA sequence: TGTGCCAGCAGCGCTATGCACAGGGGAGAAAAACTGTTTTTT. Looking up the rest from reference TRBV7-2 and TRBJ1-4 gives the full variable domain: GAGVSQSPSNKVTEKGKDVELRCDPISGHTALYWYRQSLGQGLEFLIYFQGNSAPDKSGLPSDRFSAERTGGSVSTLTIQRTQQEDSAVYLCASSAMHRGEKLFFGSGTQLSVL.

V usage is TRBV10-2 and J usage is TRBJ2-7, with D unresolved. CDR1 is WSHSY, CDR2 SAAADI, per germline. V was clipped by 4 bases and J by 3 bases, with 10 bases between them. This CDR3 has 13 amino acids. CDR3 nucleotides: TGCGCCAGCAGTGGAGGACCGCACTACGAGCAGTACTTC. This translates into CASSGGPHYEQYF.

This chain joins TRBV19 and TRBJ2-3, with 10 bases identical to TRBD2. The germline gives CDR1 LNHDA, CDR2 SQIVND (reference sequence). Trimming cost V 9 bases and J 5 bases; bases outside gene matches: 5. This CDR3 region has 13 residues. CDR3 coding DNA: TGTGCCAGCCGACTAGCGGGCGGAGATACGCAGTATTTT. Its protein is CASRLAGGDTQYF.

The chain employs TRBV7-3 and TRBJ2-1, with 8 bases lining up with TRBD2. Trimming at V came to 3 bases and at J to 10 bases, leaving 5 bases not matched to a gene. CDR1 is SGHTA, CDR2 FQGTGA, per germline. The CDR3 sequence is 13 residues long. This chain's CDR3 is CASSFGGEGEQFF. CDR3 DNA: TGTGCCAGCAGCTTCGGGGGGGAAGGAGAGCAGTTCTTC.

The genes are TRBV10-3 and TRBJ2-5; 7 positions agree with TRBD2. Germline values: CDR1 ENHRY, CDR2 SYGVKD. The length of the CDR3 is 14 residues. V shed 5 bases and J 3 bases; nucleotides not matched to a gene: 6. Written as DNA, the CDR3 is TGTGCCATCAGTCCGAGCGGGGCAGAAGAGACCCAGTACTTC. It encodes CAISPSGAEETQYF.

This chain uses TRBV19 with TRBJ1-2; a possible D gene is TRBD1 (6 bases). V was clipped by 5 bases and J by 2 bases, with 12 bases between them. Germline V gene data show CDR1 as LNHDA and CDR2 as SQIVND (reference sequence). The CDR3 spans 14 residues. CDR3 bases: TGTGCCAGTAGTCAGAGGGGGGTGAACTATGGCTACACCTTC. Protein: CASSQRGVNYGYTF.

The chain carries TRBV7-9 and TRBJ2-1; D not certain. Deletions cut 2 bases from V and 7 bases from J, with 18 bases between. Germline V CDR1 and CDR2: SEHNR, FQNEAQ (reference sequence). CDR3 length: 16 residues. In nucleotides, the CDR3 is TGTGCCAGCAGCTTAAGGGTGGGCCGGTTGGAGAATGAGCAGTTCTTC. This gives the protein CASSLRVGRLENEQFF. Filled out from reference TRBV7-9 and TRBJ2-1, the complete variable domain reads DTGVSQNPRHKITKRGQNVTFRCDPISEHNRLYWYRQTLGQGPEFLTYFQNEAQLEKSRLLSDRFSAERPKGSFSTLEIQRTEQGDSAMYLCASSLRVGRLENEQFFGPGTRLTVL.

The rearrangement uses TRBV7-2 and TRBJ2-1; 8 bases align to TRBD2. V lost 6 bases to trimming and J lost 8 bases; unmatched junction nucleotides: 6. The length of the CDR3 is 13 residues. Germline V gene data show CDR1 as SGHTA and CDR2 as FQGNSA. CDR3 sequence: CASRSGLAYEQFF. The CDR3 DNA follows: TGTGCCAGCAGATCCGGACTAGCATATGAGCAGTTCTTC.

This clone was detected only a few times. The chain links TRBV19 to TRBJ1-2; 10 nucleotides match TRBD1. The V gene end was trimmed by 5 bases and the J gene end by 8 bases; junction bases not matched to a gene: 5. Germline V gives CDR1 LNHDA, CDR2 SQIVND (reference sequence). The CDR3 is made up of 13 amino acids. The chain's CDR3 is CASSDRGRRGYTF. CDR3 coding DNA: TGTGCCAGTAGTGACAGGGGGCGGAGGGGCTACACCTTC.

This clone appeared a single time. The chain recombines TRBV10-3 with TRBJ2-2, with D possibly matching TRBD1 (6 bases). This CDR3 is built from 15 residues. V dropped 1 base and J dropped 6 bases, with 12 bases sitting between them. Germline V gene data show CDR1 as ENHRY and CDR2 as SYGVKD. CDR3 loop: CAISEWDTTAGELFF. CDR3 nucleotides: TGTGCCATCAGTGAGTGGGACACCACCGCCGGGGAGCTGTTTTTT.

The V call is TRBV5-1, the J call TRBJ2-1; D not resolved. CDR1 and CDR2 (germline): SGHRS, YFSETQ. The V and J ends lost 0 bases and 4 bases respectively, with 2 bases between them. The CDR3 is 12 amino acids. CDR3 protein: CASSLDYNEQFF. The DNA for the CDR3 is TGCGCCAGCAGCTTGGATTACAATGAGCAGTTCTTC.

This clone was picked up a small number of times. Distinct nucleotide sequences in the sample also encode this CDR3. The chain joins TRBV7-2 to TRBJ2-3; 8 nucleotides line up with TRBD1. Trimming at V came to 5 bases and at J to 1 base, leaving 5 bases not matched to a gene. Germline V gene data show CDR1 as SGHTA and CDR2 as FQGNSA. The CDR3 sequence is 15 residues long. The CDR3, as DNA: TGTGCCAGCAGCCAGGGGGCTATCCGCACAGATACGCAGTATTTT. Its protein product is CASSQGAIRTDTQYF.

This clone was seen only a few times. V usage is TRBV29-1 and J usage is TRBJ1-1; D possibly corresponds to TRBD1 (5 bases). This CDR3 is built from 13 residues. Trimming took off 3 bases at V and 5 bases at J, with 13 bases between the two ends. Germline V gene lookup returns CDR1 SQVTM and CDR2 ANQGSEA. The CDR3 sequence is CSVDTPGGTEAFF. The CDR3 coding sequence is TGCAGCGTTGATACCCCCGGGGGAACTGAAGCTTTCTTT.